These 13 T cell receptor beta chains originate from one sample sequenced in a study of technical replicates of blood from four donors. Sequenced by immunoSEQ multiplex PCR; TCRdb stores in-frame clones only, minus some. The profile shows 75,000 to 100,000 clones, roughly 96% of them singletons. The sample was T cells isolated from PBMCs. These receptors were obtained from a human donor in good health.

The chain links TRBV7-2 to TRBJ1-1; no clear D. CDR1 and CDR2 (germline): SGHTA, FQGNSA. V dropped 5 bases and J dropped 3 bases, with 16 bases sitting between them. The CDR3 extends over 15 amino acids. The CDR3 sequence: CASSLHQVSDTEAFF. CDR3 bases: TGTGCCAGCAGCCTACATCAGGTCTCGGACACTGAAGCTTTCTTT.

V is TRBV5-4 and J is TRBJ2-7; D might be TRBD1 (6 bases). The V end lost 4 bases, the J end lost 0 bases, and 14 bases lay between the germline ends. This CDR3 is built from 15 residues. Germline V gene sequence: CDR1 SGHNT, CDR2 YYREEE (reference sequence). The CDR3, as DNA: TGTGCCAGCAGCCAACAGACAGGTCCCTCCTACGAGCAGTACTTC. Amino acid sequence: CASSQQTGPSYEQYF.

This chain links TRBV6-5 with TRBJ2-7; D ambiguous. Germline V gene sequence: CDR1 MNHEY, CDR2 SVGAGI. Trimming took off 0 bases at V and 4 bases at J, with 7 bases between the two ends. This CDR3 region has 13 residues. The CDR3 DNA is TGTGCCAGCAGTTACTCTCAGTCATACGAGCAGTACTTC. Protein: CASSYSQSYEQYF.

This rearrangement joins TRBV4-2 to TRBJ2-7, with 7 positions matching TRBD2. Germline V gene data show CDR1 as LGHNA and CDR2 as YNFKEQ. V gave up 1 base and J gave up 6 bases; unmatched junction bases: 12. CDR3 length equals 16 residues. The CDR3 nucleotides read TGTGCCAGCAGCCAAGTGATGGGAGGGGTGGGGTCCGAGCAGTACTTC. This gives the protein CASSQVMGGVGSEQYF.

The CDR3 here is CASSQNPNQPQHF. Written as DNA, the CDR3 is TGTGCCAGCAGCCAGAATCCCAATCAGCCCCAGCATTTT. This rearrangement joins TRBV6-6 to TRBJ1-5; D gene uncertain. The CDR3 consists of 13 residues. Germline CDR1 reads MNHNY; CDR2 reads SVGAGI (reference sequence). Trimming cost V 6 bases and J 3 bases, with 9 bases left between them.

V and J are TRBV28 and TRBJ2-1; 8 nucleotides agree with TRBD2. V trimming: 7 bases; J trimming: 9 bases; junction bases outside the gene matches: 11. From germline, CDR1 is MDHEN and CDR2 SYDVKM. The CDR3 consists of 14 residues. CDR3 DNA sequence: TGTGCCAGCACCTGGGGCGGGAGGTGGGTTGAGCAGTTCTTC. Translated, it gives CASTWGGRWVEQFF.

This clone was seen a single time. The chain couples TRBV6-4 to TRBJ2-1; 12 bases map to TRBD1. V lost 3 bases to trimming and J lost 8 bases; unmatched junction nucleotides: 5. CDR3 length: 15 amino acids. CDR1 is MRHNA, CDR2 SNTAGT, per germline. CDR3 DNA: TGTGCCAGCAGTGAAGGGACAGGGGGCTTCGATGAGCAGTTCTTC. This gives the protein CASSEGTGGFDEQFF.

This chain uses TRBV2 with TRBJ2-1; 11 nucleotides line up with TRBD2. The CDR3 loop spans 13 amino acids. CDR1 and CDR2 from the germline V gene are SNHLY and FYNNEI. V was clipped by 8 bases and J by 6 bases; unmatched bases: 3. Written as DNA, the CDR3 is TGTGCCAGCTTAACTAGCGGGAGCAATGAGCAGTTCTTC. Its protein is CASLTSGSNEQFF.

The V and J genes are TRBV7-3 and TRBJ2-4; 9 nucleotides agree with TRBD1. After removal of 5 bases from V and 0 bases from J, the junction contained 2 bases not matched to a gene. Per the germline V gene, CDR1 is SGHTA and CDR2 is FQGTGA. CDR3 length: 15 amino acids. The DNA for the CDR3 is TGTGCCAGCAGCATGGACAGGGGAGCCAAAAACATTCAGTACTTC. Translation: CASSMDRGAKNIQYF.

The J gene is TRBJ2-1, the V gene TRBV7-8; D is uncertain. Between the trimmed V and J ends, which lost 0 bases and 9 bases, there was a span of 9 bases. The CDR3 is 13 residues long. Germline CDR1 SGHVS, CDR2 FQNEAQ. The CDR3 sequence is CASSLARISEQFF. Here the CDR3 DNA reads TGTGCCAGCAGCTTAGCCCGAATCAGTGAGCAGTTCTTC.

The chain has TRBV29-1 and TRBJ2-7; tentative D call: TRBD1 (5 bases). V was clipped by 2 bases and J by 3 bases, with 8 bases between them. Germline lookup yields CDR1 SQVTM and CDR2 ANQGSEA. This CDR3 region has 12 residues. The CDR3 sequence: CSVELGHYEQYF. The DNA for the CDR3 is TGCAGCGTTGAACTGGGGCACTACGAGCAGTACTTC.

V is TRBV7-2 and J is TRBJ1-5, with D maybe TRBD1 (5 bases). The CDR3 consists of 15 residues. CDR1 SGHTA and CDR2 FQGNSA come from the germline V gene. The V gene lost 1 base and the J gene lost 7 bases, with 14 bases spanning the gap. The DNA of the CDR3 is TGTGCCAGCAGCTTAGTAAGGCAGGGTGGCCAGCCCCAGCATTTT. Translating gives CASSLVRQGGQPQHF.

The rearrangement uses TRBV6-5 and TRBJ2-3; TRBD1 matches at 12 bases. V lost 6 bases and J lost 7; bases outside the gene matches: 8. CDR1 and CDR2 (germline): MNHEY, SVGAGI. CDR3 length: 15 amino acids. The CDR3 loop reads CASRWDRGRSNTQYF. Written as DNA, the CDR3 is TGTGCCAGCAGATGGGACAGGGGGCGATCCAATACGCAGTATTTT.